This T cell receptor beta chain was found in a study of regulatory T cells in long-lasting Graves disease. Indicated time point: newly diagnosed GD, antithyroid drugs for less than 3 months. RNA from PBMCs was the source of the TCR library. The sample holds many counts of this clonotype. CDR3 regions were amplified by Arm-PCR using iRepertoire HTBI primers to build TCR beta libraries. TCRdb reanalysed the multiplex PCR reads using MiXCR and keeps one entry per CDR3 protein. This sample has over 200,000 distinct CDR3 sequences; around 20% occur once, and the top ten carry around 21%. The germline V gene encodes CDR1 SGHVS and CDR2 FQNEAQ. Between the trimmed V and J ends, which lost 3 bases and 0 bases, there was a span of 18 bases. This CDR3 comprises 18 residues.

This TCR derives from a female donor with Graves disease. V and J are TRBV7-8 and TRBJ2-1; D may match TRBD1 or TRBD2 (5 bases each). The specimen was peripheral blood mononuclear cells (PBMCs), collected at new diagnosis, from a patient treated with antithyroid drugs. The CDR3 loop is CASSFRGRAESSYNEQFF. The CDR3 nucleotides are TGTGCCAGCAGCTTTAGGGGCCGAGCGGAGAGCTCCTACAATGAGCAGTTCTTC.